The T cell receptor (beta chain) described here comes from a study of blood T cells in healthy people across ages. A sample-barcoded 5' primer and a J-beta primer mix were used in a second PCR of roughly 7 to 11 cycles. In TCRdb, the 5' RACE reads were re-called with MiXCR into one record per CDR3 protein. Here the sample spans fewer than 800,000 distinct CDR3 sequences, 25% being singletons. This clonotype has just a few counts. Germline-derived CDR1 and CDR2 are SGHRS and YFSETQ. The CDR3 consists of 13 residues. The germline V and J ends were trimmed by 0 bases and 8 bases, with 11 bases remaining between them. The same specimen was also included in a second study, on T cells of mothers and their children.

This sequence originates from a boy younger than 18 in good health. The sample was blood. This chain joins TRBV5-1 and TRBJ1-2, with D uncertain. In DNA form, the CDR3 reads TGCGCCAGCAGCTTGGACGACTCTCAAGGCTACACCTTC. Translating it yields CASSLDDSQGYTF.